The 9 T cell receptor beta chains below come from one sample, sequenced in a study of cytomegalovirus exposure and HLA in healthy donors (dated by TCRdb to the late 2010s). Library preparation used the immunoSEQ multiplex PCR assay. TCRdb obtained this table from immuneACCESS and retained in-frame rearrangements with V and J assigned. These tables miss some clones; where compared with another copy, unresolved V genes account for less than half of the shortfall, and the remainder is unexplained. Within this sample are about 360,000 clones, with 75% to 90% of them counted one time only. Of the sample, approximately 0.86% is held by the ten largest clones. The sequenced sample was PBMCs. All receptors come from a young woman in good health and CMV-seronegative.

The J gene is TRBJ2-2, the V gene TRBV19, with 7 bases lining up with TRBD1. This CDR3 is built from 16 residues. CDR1 is LNHDA, CDR2 SQIVND, per germline (reference sequence). V gave up 7 bases and J gave up 3 bases; unmatched junction bases: 11. CDR3 bases: TGTGCCAGTACCGACAGGGCCCCCATTGACACCGGGGAGCTGTTTTTT. Residues: CASTDRAPIDTGELFF.

The V gene is TRBV6-1, the J gene TRBJ2-1; D unclear. Germline CDR1 and CDR2: MNHNS and SASEGT. The CDR3 length is 13 residues. Trimming removed 2 bases at V and 7 bases at J, with 9 bases between. The CDR3 here is CASSEPNLNEQFF. The DNA for the CDR3 is TGTGCCAGCAGTGAACCCAACTTAAATGAGCAGTTCTTC.

The genes are TRBV5-6 and TRBJ2-1; 7 bases are a match to TRBD1. Trimming at V came to 1 base and at J to 6 bases, leaving 7 bases not matched to a gene. Germline V gives CDR1 SGHDT, CDR2 YYEEEE. The CDR3 loop spans 15 amino acids. The CDR3 nucleotides read TGTGCCAGCAGCTTGAGGACAGGAGTCCCCAATGAGCAGTTCTTC. It is translated as CASSLRTGVPNEQFF.

This clone was detected once. V usage is TRBV15 and J usage is TRBJ1-1; D call uncertain. Trimming removed 2 bases from V and 1 base from J, with 8 bases in between. In germline, CDR1 is LNHNV, CDR2 YYDKDF (reference sequence). The CDR3 is 14 amino acids. The CDR3 region has the DNA TGTGCCACCAGCAGACCCACAAAGAACACTGAAGCTTTCTTT. Amino acids: CATSRPTKNTEAFF.

CDR3 in DNA: TGTGCCACCAAAAGGACTAGCGGGAATATCTACAATGAGCAGTTCTTC. Translated: CATKRTSGNIYNEQFF. V gene TRBV10-3 combines with J gene TRBJ2-1, with 12 bases that match TRBD2. Germline V gene data show CDR1 as ENHRY and CDR2 as SYGVKD. The CDR3 contains 16 residues. The V gene end was trimmed by 10 bases and the J gene end by 3 bases; junction bases not matched to a gene: 10.

This clone was seen ten or more times. This chain links TRBV18 with TRBJ2-1; 9 nucleotides align to TRBD1. V dropped 1 base and J dropped 3; count of bases not matched to a gene: 1. This CDR3 is 15 amino acids long. Germline V gene sequence: CDR1 KGHSH, CDR2 LQKENI. The CDR3 spells CASSPRDRVYNEQFF. The CDR3 DNA sequence: TGTGCCAGCTCACCACGGGACAGGGTCTACAATGAGCAGTTCTTC.

This chain uses TRBV28 with TRBJ1-1; TRBD1 matches at 7 bases. Germline assignment: CDR1 MDHEN and CDR2 SYDVKM. The CDR3 covers 13 residues. V shed 6 bases, J shed 5 bases, and the junction held 6 bases outside the gene matches. This chain's CDR3 is CASRTGWVTEAFF. In nucleotides, the CDR3 is TGTGCCAGCAGGACAGGGTGGGTTACTGAAGCTTTCTTT.

This chain joins TRBV27 and TRBJ2-3; 8 bases fit TRBD1. The ends lost 7 bases at V and 8 bases at J; junction bases unmatched: 11. The CDR3 length is 14 residues. Germline values: CDR1 MNHEY, CDR2 SMNVEV (reference sequence). CDR3 protein: CASTKAGGLSTQYF. The CDR3 DNA follows: TGTGCCAGCACCAAGGCAGGGGGCTTAAGTACGCAGTATTTT.

The chain combines TRBV6-1 with TRBJ1-1, with a tentative D call TRBD1 (6 bases). The CDR3 consists of 15 residues. The germline CDR1 and CDR2 sequences are MNHNS and SASEGT. V gave up 3 bases and J gave up 4 bases, with 15 bases separating them. Written as DNA, the CDR3 is TGTGCCAGCAGTGATTGGGGGCTAAAGGGCACTGAAGCTTTCTTT. Translated, it gives CASSDWGLKGTEAFF.